This section outlines one TCR beta chain sequence together with its context. As handled by the study authors: Using reference gene primer amplification, nucleated cell counts were estimated. Assay used: immunoSEQ multiplex PCR; TCRdb lists only in-frame clones, some missing. V and J calls and clone size are given by that table; D and trimming were obtained from the DNA. The sample shows 20,000 to 30,000 clones, approximately 77% of them seen only once. CDR3 length: 14 amino acids. Germline CDR1 SEHNR, CDR2 FQNEAQ (reference sequence). V gave up 5 bases and J gave up 1 base; unmatched junction bases: 3. This entry belongs to a study of blood T cell repertoires in COVID-19. Study-wide context: T cells, B-cell-depleted T cells, or PBMCs provided the cDNA or gDNA that served as material.

The sequenced material came from peripheral blood. J is TRBJ2-3 and V is TRBV7-9, with 7 bases aligning to TRBD1. The clonotype comes from a human donor in a cohort sampled during active COVID-19. The CDR3 here is CASSDRVGTDTQYF. The CDR3 nucleotides read TGTGCCAGCAGCGACAGGGTGGGCACAGATACGCAGTATTTT. Variable domain in full (rest from reference TRBV7-9 and TRBJ2-3): DTGVSQNPRHKITKRGQNVTFRCDPISEHNRLYWYRQTLGQGPEFLTYFQNEAQLEKSRLLSDRFSAERPKGSFSTLEIQRTEQGDSAMYLCASSDRVGTDTQYFGPGTRLTVL.